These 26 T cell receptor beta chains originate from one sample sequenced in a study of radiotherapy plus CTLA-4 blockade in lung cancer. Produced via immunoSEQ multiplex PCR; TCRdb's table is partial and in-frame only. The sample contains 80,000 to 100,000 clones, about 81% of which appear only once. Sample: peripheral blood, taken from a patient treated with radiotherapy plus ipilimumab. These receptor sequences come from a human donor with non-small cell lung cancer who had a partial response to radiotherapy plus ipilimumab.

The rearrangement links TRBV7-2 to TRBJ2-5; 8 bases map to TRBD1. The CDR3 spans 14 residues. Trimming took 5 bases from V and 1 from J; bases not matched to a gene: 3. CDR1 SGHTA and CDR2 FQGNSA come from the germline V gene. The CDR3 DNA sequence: TGTGCCAGCAGCGTTACAGGGGGCCAAGAGACCCAGTACTTC. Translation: CASSVTGGQETQYF.

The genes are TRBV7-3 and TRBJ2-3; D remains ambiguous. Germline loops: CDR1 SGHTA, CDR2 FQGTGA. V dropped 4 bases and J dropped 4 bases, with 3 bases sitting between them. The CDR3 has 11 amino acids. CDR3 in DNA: TGTGCCAGCAGCTCGTCAGATACGCAGTATTTT. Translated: CASSSSDTQYF. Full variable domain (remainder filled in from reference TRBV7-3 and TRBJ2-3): GAGVSQTPSNKVTEKGKYVELRCDPISGHTALYWYRQSLGQGPEFLIYFQGTGAADDSGLPNDRFFAVRPEGSVSTLKIQRTERGDSAVYLCASSSSDTQYFGPGTRLTVL.

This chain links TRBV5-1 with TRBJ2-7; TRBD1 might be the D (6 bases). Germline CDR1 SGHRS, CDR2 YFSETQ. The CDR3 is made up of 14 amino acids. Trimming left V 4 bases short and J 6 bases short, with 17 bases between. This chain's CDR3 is CASSPGQPRGEQYF. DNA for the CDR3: TGCGCCAGCAGCCCTGGACAGCCGAGGGGCGAGCAGTACTTC. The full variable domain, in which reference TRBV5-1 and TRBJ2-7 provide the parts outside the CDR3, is KAGVTQTPRYLIKTRGQQVTLSCSPISGHRSVSWYQQTPGQGLQFLFEYFSETQRNKGNFPGRFSGRQFSNSRSEMNVSTLELGDSALYLCASSPGQPRGEQYFGPGTRLTVT.

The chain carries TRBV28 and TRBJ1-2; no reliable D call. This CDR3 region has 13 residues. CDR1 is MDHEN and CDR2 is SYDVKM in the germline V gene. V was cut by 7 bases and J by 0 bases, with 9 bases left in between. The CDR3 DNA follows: TGTGCCAGCACCCCGGACTCTAACTATGGCTACACCTTC. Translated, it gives CASTPDSNYGYTF.

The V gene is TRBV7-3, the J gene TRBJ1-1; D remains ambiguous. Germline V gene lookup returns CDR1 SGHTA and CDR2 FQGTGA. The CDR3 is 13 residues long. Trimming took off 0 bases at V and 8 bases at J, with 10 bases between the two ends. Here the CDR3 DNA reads TGTGCCAGCAGCTTAACGCTTCGAGGGGAAGCTTTCTTT. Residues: CASSLTLRGEAFF.

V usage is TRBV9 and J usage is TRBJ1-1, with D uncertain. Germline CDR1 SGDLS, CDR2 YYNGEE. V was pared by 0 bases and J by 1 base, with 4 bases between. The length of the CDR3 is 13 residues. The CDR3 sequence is CASSVARNTEAFF. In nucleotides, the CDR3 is TGTGCCAGCAGCGTAGCGAGGAACACTGAAGCTTTCTTT.

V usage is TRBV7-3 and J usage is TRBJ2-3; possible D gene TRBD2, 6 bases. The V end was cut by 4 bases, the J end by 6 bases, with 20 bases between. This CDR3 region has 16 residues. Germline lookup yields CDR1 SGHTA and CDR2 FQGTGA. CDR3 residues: CASSSGLPGVVDTQYF. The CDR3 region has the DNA TGTGCCAGCAGCTCCGGACTACCAGGCGTGGTGGATACGCAGTATTTT.

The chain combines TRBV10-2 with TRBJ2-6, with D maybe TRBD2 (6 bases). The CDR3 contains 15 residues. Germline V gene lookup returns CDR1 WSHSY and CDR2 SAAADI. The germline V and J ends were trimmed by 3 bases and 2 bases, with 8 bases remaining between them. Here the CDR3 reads CASSDTGAGANVLTF. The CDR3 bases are TGCGCCAGCAGTGACACGGGAGCTGGGGCCAACGTCCTGACTTTC.

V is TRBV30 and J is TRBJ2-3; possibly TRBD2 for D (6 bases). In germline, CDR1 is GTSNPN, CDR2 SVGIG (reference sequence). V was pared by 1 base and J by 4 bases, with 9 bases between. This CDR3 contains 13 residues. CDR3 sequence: CAWSDGSSDTQYF. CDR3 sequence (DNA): TGTGCCTGGAGTGACGGGAGCTCAGATACGCAGTATTTT.

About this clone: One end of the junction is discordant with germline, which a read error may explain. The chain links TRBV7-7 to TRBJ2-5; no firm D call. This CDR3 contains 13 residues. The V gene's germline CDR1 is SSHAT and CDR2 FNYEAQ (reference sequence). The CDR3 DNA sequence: TGTGCCTGCAGCTTAGGGCAGGAAGAGACCCAGTACTTC. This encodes CACSLGQEETQYF.

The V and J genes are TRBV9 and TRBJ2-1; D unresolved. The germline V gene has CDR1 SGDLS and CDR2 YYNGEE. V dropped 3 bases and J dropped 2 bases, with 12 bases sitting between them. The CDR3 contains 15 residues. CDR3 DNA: TGTGCCAGCAGCGCCCCGGGTGTTACCTACAATGAGCAGTTCTTC. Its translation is CASSAPGVTYNEQFF.

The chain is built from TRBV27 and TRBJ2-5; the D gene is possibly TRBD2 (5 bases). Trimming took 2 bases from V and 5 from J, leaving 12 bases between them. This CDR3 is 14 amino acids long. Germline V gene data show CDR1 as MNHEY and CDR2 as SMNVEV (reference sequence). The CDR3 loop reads CASSLQPGWETQYF. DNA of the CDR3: TGTGCCAGCAGTTTACAGCCGGGATGGGAGACCCAGTACTTC.

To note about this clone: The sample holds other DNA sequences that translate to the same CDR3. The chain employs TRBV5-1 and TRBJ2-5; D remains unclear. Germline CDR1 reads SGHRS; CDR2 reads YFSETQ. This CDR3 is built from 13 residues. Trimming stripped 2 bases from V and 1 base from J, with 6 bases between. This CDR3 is CASSLGVQETQYF. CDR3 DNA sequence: TGCGCCAGCAGCTTAGGAGTCCAAGAGACCCAGTACTTC.

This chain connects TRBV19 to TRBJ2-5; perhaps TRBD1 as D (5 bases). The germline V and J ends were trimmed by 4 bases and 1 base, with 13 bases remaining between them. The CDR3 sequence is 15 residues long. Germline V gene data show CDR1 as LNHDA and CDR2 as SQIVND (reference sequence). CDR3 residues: CASSSVLTVQETQYF. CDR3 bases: TGTGCCAGTAGTAGTGTTCTGACAGTCCAAGAGACCCAGTACTTC. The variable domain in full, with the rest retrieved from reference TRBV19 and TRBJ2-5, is DGGITQSPKYLFRKEGQNVTLSCEQNLNHDAMYWYRQDPGQGLRLIYYSQIVNDFQKGDIAEGYSVSREKKESFPLTVTSAQKNPTAFYLCASSSVLTVQETQYFGPGTRLLVL.

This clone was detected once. The CDR3 bases are TGCGCCAGCAGCTTCGGCAGGCGGACTAGCGGGAGCTCCTACAATGAGCAGTTCTTC. This translates into CASSFGRRTSGSSYNEQFF. V is TRBV5-1 and J is TRBJ2-1, with 13 bases fitting TRBD2. Germline V gene lookup returns CDR1 SGHRS and CDR2 YFSETQ. J was trimmed by 0 bases and V by 2 bases; bases with no gene match: 8. The CDR3 contains 19 residues.

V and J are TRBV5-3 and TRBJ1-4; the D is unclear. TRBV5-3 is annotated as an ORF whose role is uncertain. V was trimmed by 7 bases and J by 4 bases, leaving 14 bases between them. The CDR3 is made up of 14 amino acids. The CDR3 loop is CARLAGGCNEKLFF. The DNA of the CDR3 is TGTGCCAGATTAGCCGGCGGGTGTAATGAAAAACTGTTTTTT.

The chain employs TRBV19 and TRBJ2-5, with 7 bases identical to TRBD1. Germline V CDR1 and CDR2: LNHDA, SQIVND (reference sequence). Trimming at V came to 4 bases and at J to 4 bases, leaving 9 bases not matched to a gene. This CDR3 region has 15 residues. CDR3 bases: TGTGCCAGTAGTACGAAGTCGGGACAGCGAGAGACCCAGTACTTC. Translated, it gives CASSTKSGQRETQYF.

For the CDR3, the DNA is TGTGCCAGTAGTACCTATGGGGGGGGCCGGAACACTGAAGCTTTCTTT. Translation: CASSTYGGGRNTEAFF. J is TRBJ1-1 and V is TRBV19; D is possibly TRBD1 (6 bases). This CDR3 spans 16 amino acids. CDR1 and CDR2 from the germline V gene are LNHDA and SQIVND (reference sequence). The V and J ends lost 4 bases and 1 base respectively, with 16 bases between them.

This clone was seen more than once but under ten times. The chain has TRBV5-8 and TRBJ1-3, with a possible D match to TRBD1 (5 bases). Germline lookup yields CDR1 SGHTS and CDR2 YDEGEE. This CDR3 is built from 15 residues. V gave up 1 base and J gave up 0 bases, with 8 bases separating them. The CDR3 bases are TGTGCCAGCAGCTTGTACAGGAACTCTGGAAACACCATATATTTT. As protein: CASSLYRNSGNTIYF.

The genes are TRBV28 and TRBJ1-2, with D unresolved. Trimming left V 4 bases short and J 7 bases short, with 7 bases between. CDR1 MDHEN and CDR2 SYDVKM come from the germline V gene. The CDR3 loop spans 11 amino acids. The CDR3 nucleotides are TGTGCCAGCAGTTATAGCGGTGGCTACACCTTC. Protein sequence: CASSYSGGYTF.

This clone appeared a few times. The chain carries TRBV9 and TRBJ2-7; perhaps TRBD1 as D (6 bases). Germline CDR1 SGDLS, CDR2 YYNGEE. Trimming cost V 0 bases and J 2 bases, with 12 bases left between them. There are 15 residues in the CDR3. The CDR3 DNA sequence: TGTGCCAGCAGCGTAGATGGGGGCCGACCCTACGAGCAGTACTTC. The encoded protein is CASSVDGGRPYEQYF.

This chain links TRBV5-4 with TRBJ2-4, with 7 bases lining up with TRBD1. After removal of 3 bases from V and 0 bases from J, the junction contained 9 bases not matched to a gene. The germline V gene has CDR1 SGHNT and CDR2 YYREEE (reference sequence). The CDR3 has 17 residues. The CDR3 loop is CASSYFIQGIAKNIQYF. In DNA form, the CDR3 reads TGTGCCAGCAGCTACTTCATACAGGGGATAGCCAAAAACATTCAGTACTTC.

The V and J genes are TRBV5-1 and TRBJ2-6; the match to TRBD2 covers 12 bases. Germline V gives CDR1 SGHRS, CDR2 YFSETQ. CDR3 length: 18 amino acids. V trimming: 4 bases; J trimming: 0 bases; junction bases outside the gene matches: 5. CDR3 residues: CASSVELAGGSGANVLTF. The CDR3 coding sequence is TGCGCCAGCAGCGTCGAACTAGCGGGGGGCTCTGGGGCCAACGTCCTGACTTTC.

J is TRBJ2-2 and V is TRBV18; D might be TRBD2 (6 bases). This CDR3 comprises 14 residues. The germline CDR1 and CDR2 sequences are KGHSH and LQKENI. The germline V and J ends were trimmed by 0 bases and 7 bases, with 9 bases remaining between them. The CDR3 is CASSPPSGSGELFF. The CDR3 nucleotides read TGTGCCAGCTCACCACCGTCCGGGAGCGGGGAGCTGTTTTTT. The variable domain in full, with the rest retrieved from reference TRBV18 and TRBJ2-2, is NAGVMQNPRHLVRRRGQEARLRCSPMKGHSHVYWYRQLPEEGLKFMVYLQKENIIDESGMPKERFSAEFPKEGPSILRIQQVVRGDSAAYFCASSPPSGSGELFFGEGSRLTVL.

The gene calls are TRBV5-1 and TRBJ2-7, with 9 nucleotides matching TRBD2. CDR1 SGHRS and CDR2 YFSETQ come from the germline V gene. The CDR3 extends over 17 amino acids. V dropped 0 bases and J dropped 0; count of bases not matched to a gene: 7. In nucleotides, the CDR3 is TGCGCCAGCAGCTTGGACCTAGCGGGGCTTAGCTCCTACGAGCAGTACTTC. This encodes CASSLDLAGLSSYEQYF. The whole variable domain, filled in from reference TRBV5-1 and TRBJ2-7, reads KAGVTQTPRYLIKTRGQQVTLSCSPISGHRSVSWYQQTPGQGLQFLFEYFSETQRNKGNFPGRFSGRQFSNSRSEMNVSTLELGDSALYLCASSLDLAGLSSYEQYFGPGTRLTVT.

CDR3 coding DNA: TGTGCCAGCTCACCACCGAGCAGGGCCCCTAGTTATGGCTACACCTTC. Its protein is CASSPPSRAPSYGYTF. The genes are TRBV18 and TRBJ1-2; D possibly corresponds to TRBD1 (5 bases). This CDR3 spans 16 amino acids. Germline CDR1 reads KGHSH; CDR2 reads LQKENI. V lost 0 bases, J lost 5 bases, and 16 bases lay in between.